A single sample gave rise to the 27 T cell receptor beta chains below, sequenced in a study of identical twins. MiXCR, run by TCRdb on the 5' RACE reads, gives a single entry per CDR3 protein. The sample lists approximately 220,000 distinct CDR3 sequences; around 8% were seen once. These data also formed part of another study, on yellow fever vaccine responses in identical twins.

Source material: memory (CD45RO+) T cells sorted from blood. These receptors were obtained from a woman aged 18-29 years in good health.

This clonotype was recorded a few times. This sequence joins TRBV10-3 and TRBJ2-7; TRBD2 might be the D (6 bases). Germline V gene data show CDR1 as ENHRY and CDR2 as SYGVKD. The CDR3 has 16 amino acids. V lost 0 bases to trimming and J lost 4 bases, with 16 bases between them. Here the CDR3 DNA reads TGTGCCATCAGTGAGTCGGGGAAGGGACTCGTTTACGAGCAGTACTTC. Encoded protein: CAISESGKGLVYEQYF.

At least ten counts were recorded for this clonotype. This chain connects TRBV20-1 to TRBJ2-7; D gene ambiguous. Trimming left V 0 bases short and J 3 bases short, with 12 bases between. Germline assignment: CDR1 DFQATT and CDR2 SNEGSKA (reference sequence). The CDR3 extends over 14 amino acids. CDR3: CSARDPRPNYEQYF. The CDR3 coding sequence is TGCAGTGCTAGAGATCCTCGGCCAAACTACGAGCAGTACTTC.

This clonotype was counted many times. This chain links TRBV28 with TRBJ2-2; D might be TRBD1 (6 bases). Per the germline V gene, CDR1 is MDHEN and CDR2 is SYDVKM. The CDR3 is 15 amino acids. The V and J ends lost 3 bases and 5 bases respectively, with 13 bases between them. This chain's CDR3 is CASSFVRGRTGELFF. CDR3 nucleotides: TGTGCCAGCAGTTTCGTCAGGGGAAGGACCGGGGAGCTGTTTTTT.

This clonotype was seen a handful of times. The CDR3 sequence is CASSVAGTGNGPQHF. In nucleotides, the CDR3 is TGCGCCAGCAGCGTGGCCGGGACAGGGAATGGGCCCCAGCATTTT. The chain couples TRBV5-1 to TRBJ1-5; 9 bases align to TRBD1. Germline V lookup: CDR1 SGHRS, CDR2 YFSETQ. V shed 4 bases, J shed 9 bases, and the junction held 11 bases outside the gene matches. This CDR3 comprises 15 residues.

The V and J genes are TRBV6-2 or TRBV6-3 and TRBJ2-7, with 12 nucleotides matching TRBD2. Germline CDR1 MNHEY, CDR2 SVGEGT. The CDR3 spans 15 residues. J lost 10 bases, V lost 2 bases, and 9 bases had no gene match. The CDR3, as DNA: TGTGCCAGCAGTTACCTAGGACTAGCGGGGCTTGCACAGTACTTC. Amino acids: CASSYLGLAGLAQYF.

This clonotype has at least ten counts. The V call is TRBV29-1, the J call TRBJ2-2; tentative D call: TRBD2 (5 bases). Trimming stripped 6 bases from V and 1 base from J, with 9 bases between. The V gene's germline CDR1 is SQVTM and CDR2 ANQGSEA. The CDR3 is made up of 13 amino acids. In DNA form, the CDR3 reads TGCAGCGTCATACTAGAGAACACCGGGGAGCTGTTTTTT. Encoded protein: CSVILENTGELFF.

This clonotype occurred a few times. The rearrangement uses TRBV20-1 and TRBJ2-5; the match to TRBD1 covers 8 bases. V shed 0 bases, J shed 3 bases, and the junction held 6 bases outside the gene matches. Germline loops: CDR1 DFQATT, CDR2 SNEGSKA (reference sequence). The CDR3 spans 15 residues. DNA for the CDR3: TGCAGTGCTAGAGATCTCGCAGGGGGCGAAGAGACCCAGTACTTC. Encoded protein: CSARDLAGGEETQYF.

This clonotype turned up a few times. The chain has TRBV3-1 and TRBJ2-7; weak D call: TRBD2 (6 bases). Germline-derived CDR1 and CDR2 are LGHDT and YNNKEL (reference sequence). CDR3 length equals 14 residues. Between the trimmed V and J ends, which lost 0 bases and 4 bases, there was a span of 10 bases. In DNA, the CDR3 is TGTGCCAGCAGCCAAGACGGAGGGCTGTACGAGCAGTACTTC. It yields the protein CASSQDGGLYEQYF.

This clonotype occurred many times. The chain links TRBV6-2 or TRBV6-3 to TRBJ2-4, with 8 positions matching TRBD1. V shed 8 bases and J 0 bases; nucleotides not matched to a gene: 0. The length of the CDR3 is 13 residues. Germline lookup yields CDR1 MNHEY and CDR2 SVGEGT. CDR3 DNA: TGTGCCAGCGGACAGGGAGCCAAAAACATTCAGTACTTC. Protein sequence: CASGQGAKNIQYF.

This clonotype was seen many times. For the CDR3, the DNA is TGTGCCAGCACCGCGGGGGAGACCCAGTACTTC. The encoded protein is CASTAGETQYF. The gene calls are TRBV12-3 or TRBV12-4 and TRBJ2-5; D may be TRBD2 (6 bases). V was trimmed by 7 bases and J by 5 bases, leaving 8 bases between them. The CDR3 spans 11 residues.

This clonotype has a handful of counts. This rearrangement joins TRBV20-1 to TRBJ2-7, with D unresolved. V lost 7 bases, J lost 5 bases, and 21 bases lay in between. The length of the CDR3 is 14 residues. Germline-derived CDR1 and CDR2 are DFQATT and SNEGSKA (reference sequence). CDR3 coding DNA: TGCAGTGGTGAGATACTTGGGGTTGGCAACGAGCAGTACTTC. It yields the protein CSGEILGVGNEQYF.

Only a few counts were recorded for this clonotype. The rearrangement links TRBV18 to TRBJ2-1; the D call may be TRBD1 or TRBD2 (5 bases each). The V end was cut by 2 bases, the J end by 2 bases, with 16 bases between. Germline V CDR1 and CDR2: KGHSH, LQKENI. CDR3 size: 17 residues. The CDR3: CASSPKSRGGPYNEQFF. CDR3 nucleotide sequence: TGTGCCAGCTCACCAAAGAGTCGGGGCGGGCCCTACAATGAGCAGTTCTTC.

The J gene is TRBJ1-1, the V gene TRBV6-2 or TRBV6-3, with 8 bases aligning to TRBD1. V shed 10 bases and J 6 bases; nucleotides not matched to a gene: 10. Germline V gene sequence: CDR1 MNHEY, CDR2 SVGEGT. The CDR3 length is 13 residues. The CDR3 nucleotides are TGTGCCACCGACGGGGCAGGGGGCTCTGAAGCTTTCTTT. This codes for CATDGAGGSEAFF.

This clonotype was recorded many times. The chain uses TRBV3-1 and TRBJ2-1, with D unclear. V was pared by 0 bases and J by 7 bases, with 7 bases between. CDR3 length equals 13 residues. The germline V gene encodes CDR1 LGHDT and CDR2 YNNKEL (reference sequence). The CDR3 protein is CASSQDLRNEQFF. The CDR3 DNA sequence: TGTGCCAGCAGCCAAGATCTGAGGAATGAGCAGTTCTTC.

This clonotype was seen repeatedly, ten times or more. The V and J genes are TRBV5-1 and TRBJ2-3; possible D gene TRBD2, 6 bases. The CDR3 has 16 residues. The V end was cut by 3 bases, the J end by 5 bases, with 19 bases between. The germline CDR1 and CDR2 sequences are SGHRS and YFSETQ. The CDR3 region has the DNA TGCGCCAGCAGCTCCACGACCTCGACTAGGCAAGATACGCAGTATTTT. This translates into CASSSTTSTRQDTQYF. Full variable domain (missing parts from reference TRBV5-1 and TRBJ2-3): KAGVTQTPRYLIKTRGQQVTLSCSPISGHRSVSWYQQTPGQGLQFLFEYFSETQRNKGNFPGRFSGRQFSNSRSEMNVSTLELGDSALYLCASSSTTSTRQDTQYFGPGTRLTVL.

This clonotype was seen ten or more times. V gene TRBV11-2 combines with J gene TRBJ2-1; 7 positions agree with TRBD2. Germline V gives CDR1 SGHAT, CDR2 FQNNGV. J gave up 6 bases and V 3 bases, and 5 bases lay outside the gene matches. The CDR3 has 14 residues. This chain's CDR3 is CASSLGGSFNEQFF. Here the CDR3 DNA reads TGTGCCAGCAGCTTGGGGGGGAGTTTCAATGAGCAGTTCTTC. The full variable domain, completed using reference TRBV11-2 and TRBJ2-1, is EAGVAQSPRYKIIEKRQSVAFWCNPISGHATLYWYQQILGQGPKLLIQFQNNGVVDDSQLPKDRFSAERLKGVDSTLKIQPAKLEDSAVYLCASSLGGSFNEQFFGPGTRLTVL.

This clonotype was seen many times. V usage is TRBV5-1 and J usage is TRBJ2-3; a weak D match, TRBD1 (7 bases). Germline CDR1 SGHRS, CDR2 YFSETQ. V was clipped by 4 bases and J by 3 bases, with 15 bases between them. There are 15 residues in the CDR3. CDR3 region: CASSQGGTVTDTQYF. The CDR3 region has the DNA TGCGCCAGCAGCCAGGGCGGGACAGTGACAGATACGCAGTATTTT.

CDR3 coding DNA: TGCAGTGCCCCCGTCGAAGTAAATAGCAATCAGCCCCAGCATTTT. Residues: CSAPVEVNSNQPQHF. The chain has TRBV20-1 and TRBJ1-5; D gene uncertain. Trimming left V 6 bases short and J 0 bases short, with 15 bases between. Germline V gene data show CDR1 as DFQATT and CDR2 as SNEGSKA (reference sequence). This CDR3 has 15 residues.

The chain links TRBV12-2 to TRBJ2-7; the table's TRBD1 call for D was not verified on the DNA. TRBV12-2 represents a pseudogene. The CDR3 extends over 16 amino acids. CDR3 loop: CASRFSSGTDEGEQYF. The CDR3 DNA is TGTGCAAGTCGCTTTTCCTCCGGGACCGACGAAGGCGAGCAGTACTTC.

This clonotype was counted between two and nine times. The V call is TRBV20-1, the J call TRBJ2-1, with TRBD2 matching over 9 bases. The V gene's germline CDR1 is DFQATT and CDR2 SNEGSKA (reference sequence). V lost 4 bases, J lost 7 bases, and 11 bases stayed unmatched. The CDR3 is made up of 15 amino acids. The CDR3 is CSAMGELAGKNEQFF. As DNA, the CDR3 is TGCAGTGCTATGGGGGAGCTAGCGGGAAAGAATGAGCAGTTCTTC.

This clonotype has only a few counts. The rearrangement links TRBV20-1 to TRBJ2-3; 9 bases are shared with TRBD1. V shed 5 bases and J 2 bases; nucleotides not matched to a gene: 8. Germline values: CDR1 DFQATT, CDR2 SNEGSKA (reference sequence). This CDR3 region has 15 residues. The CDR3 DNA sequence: TGCAGTGCTTCTCCGGGGACAGGGATCACAGATACGCAGTATTTT. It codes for CSASPGTGITDTQYF.

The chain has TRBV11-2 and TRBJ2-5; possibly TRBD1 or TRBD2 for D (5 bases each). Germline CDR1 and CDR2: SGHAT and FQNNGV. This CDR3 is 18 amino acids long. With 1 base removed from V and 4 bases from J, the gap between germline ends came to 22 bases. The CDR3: CASSLVSQGGSGGETQYF. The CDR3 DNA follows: TGTGCCAGCAGCTTAGTGTCCCAGGGCGGGTCGGGCGGAGAGACCCAGTACTTC.

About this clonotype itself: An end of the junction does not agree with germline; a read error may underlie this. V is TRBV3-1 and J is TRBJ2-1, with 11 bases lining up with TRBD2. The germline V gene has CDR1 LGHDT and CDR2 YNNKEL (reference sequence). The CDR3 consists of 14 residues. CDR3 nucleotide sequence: TGTGCCAGCAGCCAGCTTAGCGGGGGGGCCCTCCCTGTCTTC. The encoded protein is CASSQLSGGALPVF.

The CDR3 nucleotides are TGTGCCAGCACCCCGGGACAGCAAGAGACCCAGTACTTC. Its translation is CASTPGQQETQYF. The V gene is TRBV25-1, the J gene TRBJ2-5; 7 bases fit TRBD1. The length of the CDR3 is 13 residues. CDR1 is MGHDK, CDR2 SYGVNS, per germline. V lost 7 bases and J lost 2; bases outside the gene matches: 4.

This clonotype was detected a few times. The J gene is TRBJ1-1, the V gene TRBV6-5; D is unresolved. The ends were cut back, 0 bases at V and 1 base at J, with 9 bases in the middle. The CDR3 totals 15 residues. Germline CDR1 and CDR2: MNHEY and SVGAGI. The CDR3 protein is CASSYSSRPNTEAFF. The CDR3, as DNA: TGTGCCAGCAGTTACTCTTCGCGCCCGAACACTGAAGCTTTCTTT.

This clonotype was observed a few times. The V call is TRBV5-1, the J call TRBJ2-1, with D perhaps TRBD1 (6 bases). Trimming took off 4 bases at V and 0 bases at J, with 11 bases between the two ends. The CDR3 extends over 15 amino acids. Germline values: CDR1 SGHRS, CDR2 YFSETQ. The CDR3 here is CASSPGTTSYNEQFF. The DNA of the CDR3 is TGCGCCAGCAGCCCAGGGACAACCTCCTACAATGAGCAGTTCTTC.

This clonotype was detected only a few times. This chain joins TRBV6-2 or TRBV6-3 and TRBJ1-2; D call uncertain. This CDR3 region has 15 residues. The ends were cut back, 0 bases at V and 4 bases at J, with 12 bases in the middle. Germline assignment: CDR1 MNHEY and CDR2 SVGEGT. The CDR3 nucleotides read TGTGCCAGCAGTTACTCGAGTGTCAAGAGCTATGGCTACACCTTC. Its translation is CASSYSSVKSYGYTF.